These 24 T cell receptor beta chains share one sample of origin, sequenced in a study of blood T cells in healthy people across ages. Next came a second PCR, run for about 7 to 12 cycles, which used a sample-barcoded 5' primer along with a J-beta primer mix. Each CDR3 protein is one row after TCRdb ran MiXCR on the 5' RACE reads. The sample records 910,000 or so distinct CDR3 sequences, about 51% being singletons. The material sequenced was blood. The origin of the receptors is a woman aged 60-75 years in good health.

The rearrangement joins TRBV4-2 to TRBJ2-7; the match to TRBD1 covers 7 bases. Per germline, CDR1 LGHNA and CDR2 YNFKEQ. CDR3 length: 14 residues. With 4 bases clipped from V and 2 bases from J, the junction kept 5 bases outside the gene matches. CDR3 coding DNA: TGTGCCAGCAGCCTGGGACAGAATGCCTACGAGCAGTACTTC. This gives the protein CASSLGQNAYEQYF.

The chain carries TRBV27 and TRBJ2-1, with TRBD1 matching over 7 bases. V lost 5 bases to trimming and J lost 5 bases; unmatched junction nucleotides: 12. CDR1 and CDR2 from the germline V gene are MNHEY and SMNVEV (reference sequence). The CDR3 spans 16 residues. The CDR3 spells CASSSVRGRNHNEQFF. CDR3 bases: TGTGCCAGCAGTAGTGTAAGGGGGCGAAATCACAATGAGCAGTTCTTC.

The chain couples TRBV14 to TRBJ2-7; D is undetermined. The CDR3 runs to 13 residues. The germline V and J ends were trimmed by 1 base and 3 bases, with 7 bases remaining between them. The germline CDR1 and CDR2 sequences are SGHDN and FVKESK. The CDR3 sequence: CASSQGAYYEQYF. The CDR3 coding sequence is TGTGCCAGCAGCCAAGGGGCCTACTACGAGCAGTACTTC. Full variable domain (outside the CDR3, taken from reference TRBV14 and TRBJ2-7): EAGVTQFPSHSVIEKGQTVTLRCDPISGHDNLYWYRRVMGKEIKFLLHFVKESKQDESGMPNNRFLAERTGGTYSTLKVQPAELEDSGVYFCASSQGAYYEQYFGPGTRLTVT.

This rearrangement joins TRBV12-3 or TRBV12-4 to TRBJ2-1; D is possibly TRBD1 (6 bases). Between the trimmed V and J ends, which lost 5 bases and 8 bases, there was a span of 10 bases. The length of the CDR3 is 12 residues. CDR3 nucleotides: TGTGCCAGCAGTCCGGACAGCGATGAGCAGTTCTTC. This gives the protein CASSPDSDEQFF.

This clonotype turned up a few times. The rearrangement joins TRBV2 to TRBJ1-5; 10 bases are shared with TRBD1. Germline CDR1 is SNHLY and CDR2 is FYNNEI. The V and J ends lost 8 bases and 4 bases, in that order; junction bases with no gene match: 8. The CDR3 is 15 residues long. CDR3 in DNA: TGTGCCAGCGGCCAAGGGGGACAGGGGAATCAGCCCCAGCATTTT. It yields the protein CASGQGGQGNQPQHF.

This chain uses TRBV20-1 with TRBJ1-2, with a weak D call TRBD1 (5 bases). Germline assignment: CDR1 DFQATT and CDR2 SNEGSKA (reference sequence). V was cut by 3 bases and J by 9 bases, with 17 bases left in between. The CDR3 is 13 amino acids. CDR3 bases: TGCAGTGCTAGTCTTCGGCGGGGCTCGAGCTACACCTTC. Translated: CSASLRRGSSYTF.

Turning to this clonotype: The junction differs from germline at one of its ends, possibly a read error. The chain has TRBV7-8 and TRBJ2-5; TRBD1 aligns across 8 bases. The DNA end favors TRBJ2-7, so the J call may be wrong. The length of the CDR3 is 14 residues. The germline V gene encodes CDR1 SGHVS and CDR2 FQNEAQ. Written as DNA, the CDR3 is TGTGCCAGCAGCGTAGCTGGACAGGGATACGAGCAGTACTTC. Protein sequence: CASSVAGQGYEQYF.

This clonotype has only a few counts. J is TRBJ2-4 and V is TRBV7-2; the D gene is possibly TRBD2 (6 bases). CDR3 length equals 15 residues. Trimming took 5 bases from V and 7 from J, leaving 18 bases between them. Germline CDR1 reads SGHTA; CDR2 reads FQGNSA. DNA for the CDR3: TGTGCCAGCAGCGGAGGGACCGCTGTGAACAACATTCAGTACTTC. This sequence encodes CASSGGTAVNNIQYF.

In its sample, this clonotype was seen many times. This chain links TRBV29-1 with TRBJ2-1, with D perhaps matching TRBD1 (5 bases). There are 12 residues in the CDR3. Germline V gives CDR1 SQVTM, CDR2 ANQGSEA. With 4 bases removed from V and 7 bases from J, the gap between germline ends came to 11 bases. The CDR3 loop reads CSVGQGANEQFF. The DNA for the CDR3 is TGCAGCGTTGGCCAGGGTGCAAATGAGCAGTTCTTC.

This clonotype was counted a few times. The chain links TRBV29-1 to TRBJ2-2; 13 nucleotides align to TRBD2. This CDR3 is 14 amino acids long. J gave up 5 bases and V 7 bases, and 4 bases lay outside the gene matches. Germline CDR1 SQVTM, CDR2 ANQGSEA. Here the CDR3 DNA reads TGCAGCGCCCAACTAGCGGGAGGGACCGGGGAGCTGTTTTTT. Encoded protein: CSAQLAGGTGELFF.

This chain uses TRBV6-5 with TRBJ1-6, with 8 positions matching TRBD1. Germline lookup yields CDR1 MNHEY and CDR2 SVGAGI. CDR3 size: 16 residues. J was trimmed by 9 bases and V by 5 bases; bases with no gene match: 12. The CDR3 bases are TGTGCCAGCAGTCTTGGTCGACAGGGGTGGGGTTCACCCCTCCACTTT. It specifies CASSLGRQGWGSPLHF.

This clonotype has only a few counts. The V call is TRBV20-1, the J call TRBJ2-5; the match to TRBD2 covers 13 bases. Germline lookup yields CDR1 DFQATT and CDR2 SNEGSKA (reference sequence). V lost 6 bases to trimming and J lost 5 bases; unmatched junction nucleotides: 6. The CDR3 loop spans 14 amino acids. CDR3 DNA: TGCAGTGCGAGACTAGCGGGGGGCTTGGAGACCCAGTACTTC. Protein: CSARLAGGLETQYF.

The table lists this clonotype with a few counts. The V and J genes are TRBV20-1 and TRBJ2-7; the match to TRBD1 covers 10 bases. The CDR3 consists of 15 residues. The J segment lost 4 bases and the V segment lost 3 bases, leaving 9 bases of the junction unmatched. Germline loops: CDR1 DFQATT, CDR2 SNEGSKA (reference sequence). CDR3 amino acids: CSARGQGTGGYEQYF. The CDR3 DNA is TGCAGTGCTAGGGGACAGGGGACAGGAGGGTACGAGCAGTACTTC.

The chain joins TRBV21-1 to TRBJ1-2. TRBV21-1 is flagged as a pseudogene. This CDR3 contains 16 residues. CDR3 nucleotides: TGTGCCAGCAGCAAAGGACGGCTCTACCTAACTATGGGCTACACCTTC. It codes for CASSKGRLYLTMGYTF.

The DNA of the CDR3 is TGTGCCAGCAGCTTGGCTAGCGGCATTCAGTACTTC. Protein sequence: CASSLASGIQYF. The chain uses TRBV5-6 and TRBJ2-4; 7 bases are shared with TRBD2. The CDR3 runs 12 residues. J was trimmed by 9 bases and V by 0 bases; bases with no gene match: 0. Germline loops: CDR1 SGHDT, CDR2 YYEEEE.

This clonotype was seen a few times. The CDR3 region has the DNA TGTGCCAGCAGTCACACAGGGGGCGCTGGGGCCAACGTCCTGACTTTC. Translating gives CASSHTGGAGANVLTF. This chain joins TRBV12-3 or TRBV12-4 and TRBJ2-6, with 9 bases identical to TRBD1. V was clipped by 5 bases and J by 2 bases; unmatched bases: 4. The CDR3 is 16 residues long.

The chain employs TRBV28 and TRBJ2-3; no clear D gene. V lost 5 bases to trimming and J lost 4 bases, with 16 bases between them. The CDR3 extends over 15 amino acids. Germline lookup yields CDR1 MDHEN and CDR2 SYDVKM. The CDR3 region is CASSPGPWSPDTQYF. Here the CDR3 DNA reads TGTGCCAGCAGTCCCGGTCCTTGGTCCCCAGATACGCAGTATTTT.

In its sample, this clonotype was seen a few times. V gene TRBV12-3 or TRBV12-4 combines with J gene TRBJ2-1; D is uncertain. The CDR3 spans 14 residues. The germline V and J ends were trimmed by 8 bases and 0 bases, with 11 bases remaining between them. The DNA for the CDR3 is TGTGCCAGCGGGTCTCTGAGCTCCTACAATGAGCAGTTCTTC. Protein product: CASGSLSSYNEQFF.

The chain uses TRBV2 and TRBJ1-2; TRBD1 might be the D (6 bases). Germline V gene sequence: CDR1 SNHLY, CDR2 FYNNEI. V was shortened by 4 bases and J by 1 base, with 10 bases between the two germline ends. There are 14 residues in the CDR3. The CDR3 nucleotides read TGTGCCAGCAGTGCCCAGGGGCGTAACTATGGCTACACCTTC. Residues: CASSAQGRNYGYTF.

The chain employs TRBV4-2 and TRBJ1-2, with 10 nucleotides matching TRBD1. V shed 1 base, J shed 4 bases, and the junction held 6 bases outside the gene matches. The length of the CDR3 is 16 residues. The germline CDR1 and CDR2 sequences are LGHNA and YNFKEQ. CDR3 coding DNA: TGTGCCAGCAGCCAAGCGGGGACAGGGGAAAGCTATGGCTACACCTTC. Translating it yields CASSQAGTGESYGYTF.

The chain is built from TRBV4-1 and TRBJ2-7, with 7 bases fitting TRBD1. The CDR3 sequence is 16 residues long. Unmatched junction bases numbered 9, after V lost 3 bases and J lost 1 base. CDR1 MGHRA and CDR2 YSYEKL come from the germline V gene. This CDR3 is CASSHEGRTGSYEQYF. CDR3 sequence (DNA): TGCGCCAGCAGCCATGAGGGTAGGACAGGATCCTACGAGCAGTACTTC.

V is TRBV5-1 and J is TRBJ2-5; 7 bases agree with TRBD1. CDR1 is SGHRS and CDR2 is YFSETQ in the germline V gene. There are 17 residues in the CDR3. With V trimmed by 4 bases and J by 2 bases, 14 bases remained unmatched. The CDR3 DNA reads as TGCGCCAGCAGCCCATTCTACCCGGGACAGAGTCAAGAGACCCAGTACTTC. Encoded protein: CASSPFYPGQSQETQYF.

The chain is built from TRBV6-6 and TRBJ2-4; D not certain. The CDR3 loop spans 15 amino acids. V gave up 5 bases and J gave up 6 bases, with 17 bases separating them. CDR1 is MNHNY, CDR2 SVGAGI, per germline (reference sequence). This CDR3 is CASSRPQVSGNIQYF. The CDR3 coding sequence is TGTGCCAGCAGTAGGCCGCAAGTTTCAGGAAACATTCAGTACTTC.

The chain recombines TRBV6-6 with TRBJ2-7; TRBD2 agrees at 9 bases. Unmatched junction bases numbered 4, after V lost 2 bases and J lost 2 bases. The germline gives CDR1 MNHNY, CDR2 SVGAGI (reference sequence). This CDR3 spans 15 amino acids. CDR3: CASSYEPSGTYEQYF. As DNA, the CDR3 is TGTGCCAGCAGTTACGAGCCTAGCGGGACCTACGAGCAGTACTTC.